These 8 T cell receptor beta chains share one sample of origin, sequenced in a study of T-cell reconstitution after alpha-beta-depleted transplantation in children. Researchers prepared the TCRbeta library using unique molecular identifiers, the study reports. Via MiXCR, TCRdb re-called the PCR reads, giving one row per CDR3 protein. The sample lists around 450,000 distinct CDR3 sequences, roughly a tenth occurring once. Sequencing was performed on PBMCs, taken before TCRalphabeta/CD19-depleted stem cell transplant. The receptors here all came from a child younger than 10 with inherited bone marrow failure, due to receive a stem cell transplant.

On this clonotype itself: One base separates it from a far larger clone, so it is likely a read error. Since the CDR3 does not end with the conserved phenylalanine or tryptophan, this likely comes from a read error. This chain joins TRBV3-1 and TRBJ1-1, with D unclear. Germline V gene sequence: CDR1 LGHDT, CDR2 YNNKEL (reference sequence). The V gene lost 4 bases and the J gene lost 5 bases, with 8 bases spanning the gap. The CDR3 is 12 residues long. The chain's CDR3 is CASSLGRTEAFS. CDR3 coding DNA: TGTGCCAGCAGCCTGGGCCGGACTGAAGCTTTCTCT.

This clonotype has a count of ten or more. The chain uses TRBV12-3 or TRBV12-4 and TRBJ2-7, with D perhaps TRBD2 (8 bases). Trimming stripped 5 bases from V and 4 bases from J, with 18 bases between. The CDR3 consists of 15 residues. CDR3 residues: CASSPGRGLPYEQYF. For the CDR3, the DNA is TGTGCCAGCAGTCCCGGGAGGGGGCTCCCTTACGAGCAGTACTTC.

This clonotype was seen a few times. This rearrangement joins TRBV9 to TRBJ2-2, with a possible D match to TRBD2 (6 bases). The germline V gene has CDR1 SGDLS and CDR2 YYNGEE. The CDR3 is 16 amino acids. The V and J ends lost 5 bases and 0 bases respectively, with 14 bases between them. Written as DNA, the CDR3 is TGTGCCAGCAGTGCCCACAGACTAGCGAACACCGGGGAGCTGTTTTTT. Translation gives CASSAHRLANTGELFF.

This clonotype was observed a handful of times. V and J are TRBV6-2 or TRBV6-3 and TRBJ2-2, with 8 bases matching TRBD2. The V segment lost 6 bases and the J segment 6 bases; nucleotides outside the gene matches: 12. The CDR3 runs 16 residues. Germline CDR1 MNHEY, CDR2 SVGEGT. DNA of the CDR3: TGTGCCAGCAGCACACCAGGGACTAGTCGGTCCGGGGAGCTGTTTTTT. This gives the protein CASSTPGTSRSGELFF.

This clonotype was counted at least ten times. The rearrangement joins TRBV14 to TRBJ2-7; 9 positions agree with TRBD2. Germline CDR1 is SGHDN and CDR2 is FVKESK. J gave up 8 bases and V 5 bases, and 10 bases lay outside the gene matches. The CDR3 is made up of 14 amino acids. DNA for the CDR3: TGTGCCAGCAGCTCCTTAGCGGGAGCTATGAAGCAGTACTTC. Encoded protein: CASSSLAGAMKQYF.

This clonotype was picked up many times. This CDR3 is CASIRQGNTGELFF. In DNA, the CDR3 is TGTGCCAGCATCCGACAGGGGAACACCGGGGAGCTGTTTTTT. This rearrangement joins TRBV12-3 or TRBV12-4 to TRBJ2-2; 7 bases fit TRBD1. This CDR3 region has 14 residues. The V segment lost 7 bases and the J segment 1 base; nucleotides outside the gene matches: 3.

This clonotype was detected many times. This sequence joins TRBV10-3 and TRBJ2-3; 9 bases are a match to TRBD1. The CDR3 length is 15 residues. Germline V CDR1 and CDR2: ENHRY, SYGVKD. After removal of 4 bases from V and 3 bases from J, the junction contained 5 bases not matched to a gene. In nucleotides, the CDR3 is TGTGCCATCAGTGGACAGGGGGACGGGACAGATACGCAGTATTTT. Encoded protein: CAISGQGDGTDTQYF.

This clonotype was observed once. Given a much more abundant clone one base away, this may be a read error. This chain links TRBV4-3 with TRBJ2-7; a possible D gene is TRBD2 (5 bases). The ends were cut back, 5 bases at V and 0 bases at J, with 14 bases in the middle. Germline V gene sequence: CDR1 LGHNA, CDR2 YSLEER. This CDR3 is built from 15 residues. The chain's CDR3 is CASSSVDGLSYEQYF. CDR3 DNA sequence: TGCGCCAGCAGCTCCGTCGACGGACTCTCCTACGAGCAGTACTTC.